This T cell receptor (beta chain) was recorded in a study of blood T cell repertoires in COVID-19. About the study: Acute and convalescent COVID-19 specimens originated in the United States, Italy and Spain. T cells, B-cell-depleted T cells, or PBMCs provided the cDNA or gDNA that served as material.

In the authors' methods: Cell counts per sample came from amplifying reference gene primers. Some clones are missing from TCRdb's copy, which holds only in-frame ones; the method was immunoSEQ multiplex PCR. V and J calls plus clone size are reproduced from that table; the DNA served to infer D and trimming. The sample consists of under 250,000 clones, over 75% of them appearing once. This CDR3 is built from 15 residues. Trimming removed 5 bases from V and 10 bases from J; junction bases left unmatched: 9. The V gene's germline CDR1 is SGHAT and CDR2 FQNNGV. Recovered participants had two consecutive negative NP/OP PCR tests, healthcare professional clearance, or symptom resolution.

The chain combines TRBV11-2 with TRBJ2-1, with TRBD2 matching over 12 bases. Sequenced input: PBMCs or T cells enriched from blood (not recorded which). This receptor was taken from a man aged 35 to 55 who had recovered from COVID-19. The CDR3 is CASSDLAGGPREQFF. The DNA for the CDR3 is TGTGCCAGCAGCGACCTAGCGGGGGGGCCTCGGGAGCAGTTCTTC.